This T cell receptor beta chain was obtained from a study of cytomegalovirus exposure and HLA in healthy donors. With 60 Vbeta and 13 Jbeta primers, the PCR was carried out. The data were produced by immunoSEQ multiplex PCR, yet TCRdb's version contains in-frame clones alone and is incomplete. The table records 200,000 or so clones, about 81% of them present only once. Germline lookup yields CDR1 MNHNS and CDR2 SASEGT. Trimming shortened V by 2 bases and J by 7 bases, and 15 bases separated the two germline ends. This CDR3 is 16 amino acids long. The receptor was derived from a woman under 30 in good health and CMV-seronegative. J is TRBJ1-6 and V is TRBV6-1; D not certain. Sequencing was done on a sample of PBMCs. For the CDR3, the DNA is TGTGCCAGCAGTGAAAGTGCAAGAGGGATCAATTCACCCCTCCACTTT. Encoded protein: CASSESARGINSPLHF.